Following are 32 T cell receptor beta chains from one sample sequenced in a study of blood T cells in healthy people across ages. Then a second PCR, running about 6 to 11 cycles, was carried out with a sample-barcoded 5' primer and a J-beta primer mix. TCRdb reanalysed the 5' RACE reads using MiXCR and keeps one entry per CDR3 protein. In the table there are roughly 800,000 distinct CDR3 sequences, 58% of which are singletons. Sequenced input: blood. These receptors came from a man under 40 in good health.

The chain uses TRBV20-1 and TRBJ2-1, with 8 positions matching TRBD2. CDR1 is DFQATT, CDR2 SNEGSKA, per germline (reference sequence). Losses at the gene ends were 3 bases for V and 0 bases for J; bases not matched to a gene: 19. This CDR3 has 20 residues. The CDR3 DNA sequence: TGCAGTGCTAGGGCGGTAGGGACTAGGATCGTTAGGAGCTCCTACAATGAGCAGTTCTTC. This translates into CSARAVGTRIVRSSYNEQFF.

The chain links TRBV29-1 to TRBJ1-2; possibly TRBD1 for D (5 bases). Between the trimmed V and J ends, which lost 4 bases and 5 bases, there was a span of 11 bases. CDR1 and CDR2 from the germline V gene are SQVTM and ANQGSEA. This CDR3 spans 12 amino acids. The CDR3 DNA is TGCAGCGTTGGCCTGGGGGAATATGGCTACACCTTC. Protein product: CSVGLGEYGYTF.

In its sample, this clonotype was seen once. The junction shows a germline mismatch at one end, possibly a read error. The chain has TRBV11-2 and TRBJ2-1; no clear D. Germline V gene data show CDR1 as SGHAT and CDR2 as FQNNGV. The CDR3 has 13 amino acids. This CDR3 reads CASSLEGFLEQFF. The CDR3 region has the DNA TGTGCCAGCAGCCTAGAAGGGTTTCTTGAGCAGTTCTTC.

This chain connects TRBV6-5 to TRBJ2-4, with 9 bases identical to TRBD1. The J segment lost 8 bases and the V segment lost 8 bases, leaving 7 bases of the junction unmatched. The CDR3 spans 13 residues. Germline CDR1 and CDR2: MNHEY and SVGAGI. The CDR3 nucleotides are TGTGCCAGCCGAAGGGACAGGGCGGACATTCAGTACTTC. It encodes CASRRDRADIQYF.

In its sample, this clonotype was seen once. The rearrangement uses TRBV7-2 and TRBJ1-2; D remains unclear. Germline CDR1 and CDR2: SGHTA and FQGNSA. The CDR3 has 16 residues. Trimming cost V 2 bases and J 5 bases, with 18 bases left between them. The CDR3 protein is CASSLRVWEWGYGYTF. Here the CDR3 DNA reads TGTGCCAGCAGCTTACGTGTCTGGGAGTGGGGTTATGGCTACACCTTC.

In its sample, this clonotype was seen once. The CDR3 DNA is TGTGCCAGCAGTTTACTAGCGGAAACTACGCAGTATTTT. Its translation is CASSLLAETTQYF. The chain links TRBV28 to TRBJ2-3; 7 bases match TRBD2. V was pared by 2 bases and J by 8 bases, with 4 bases of the junction left unmatched. This CDR3 spans 13 amino acids. Germline V CDR1 and CDR2: MDHEN, SYDVKM.

The chain is built from TRBV18 and TRBJ2-3; no clear D. In germline, CDR1 is KGHSH, CDR2 LQKENI. V was trimmed by 6 bases and J by 4 bases, leaving 14 bases between them. The CDR3 runs 14 residues. The CDR3 is CASSPETRSDTQYF. As DNA, the CDR3 is TGTGCCAGCTCTCCCGAGACACGTTCAGATACGCAGTATTTT.

This clonotype was seen a single time. This chain joins TRBV4-3 and TRBJ1-2, with TRBD1 matching over 7 bases. Trimming removed 2 bases from V and 5 bases from J; junction bases left unmatched: 8. The CDR3 totals 15 residues. Looked up from germline, CDR1 is LGHNA and CDR2 is YSLEER. The CDR3 loop is CASSQRDSAEYGYTF. The CDR3 DNA sequence: TGCGCCAGCAGCCAAAGGGACAGTGCCGAATATGGCTACACCTTC.

A word on this clonotype: An end of the junction differs from the germline gene, which may be a read error. The rearrangement joins TRBV4-3 to TRBJ2-1; tentative D call: TRBD2 (5 bases). Germline V gene sequence: CDR1 LGHNA, CDR2 YSLEER. This CDR3 contains 17 residues. CDR3 loop: CASSQDWATGKSGERFF. The CDR3 bases are TGCGCCAGCAGCCAAGATTGGGCAACGGGAAAAAGCGGTGAGCGGTTCTTC.

The chain couples TRBV6-2 or TRBV6-3 to TRBJ2-5; D tentatively fits TRBD1 or TRBD2 (6 bases each). Per germline, CDR1 MNHEY and CDR2 SVGEGT. Trimming left V 6 bases short and J 1 base short, with 12 bases between. CDR3 length: 14 amino acids. The CDR3 protein is CASRYSGAQETQYF. CDR3 bases: TGTGCCAGCAGATATTCGGGGGCCCAAGAGACCCAGTACTTC.

V and J are TRBV7-9 and TRBJ2-5; D might be TRBD2 (5 bases). TRBJ2-7 explains the end of the DNA better; the J call may be wrong. The germline V gene encodes CDR1 SEHNR and CDR2 FQNEAQ (reference sequence). The CDR3 has 12 residues. The CDR3: CASRLEGNEQYF. The CDR3 region has the DNA TGTGCCAGCAGGCTCGAGGGAAACGAGCAGTACTTC.

J is TRBJ2-3 and V is TRBV7-2; 10 positions match TRBD2. V lost 4 bases and J lost 3; bases outside the gene matches: 7. The CDR3 covers 16 residues. Germline CDR1 and CDR2: SGHTA and FQGNSA. This chain's CDR3 is CASSWAGTSETDTQYF. In DNA form, the CDR3 reads TGTGCCAGCAGCTGGGCCGGGACTAGCGAAACAGATACGCAGTATTTT.

This rearrangement joins TRBV5-1 to TRBJ2-1; D not resolved. The V and J ends lost 1 base and 5 bases respectively, with 10 bases between them. CDR1 and CDR2 (germline): SGHRS, YFSETQ. The CDR3 sequence is 14 residues long. The CDR3 region is CASSLSRAHNEQFF. DNA for the CDR3: TGCGCCAGCAGCTTGTCGCGTGCTCACAATGAGCAGTTCTTC. Variable domain in full (rest from reference TRBV5-1 and TRBJ2-1): KAGVTQTPRYLIKTRGQQVTLSCSPISGHRSVSWYQQTPGQGLQFLFEYFSETQRNKGNFPGRFSGRQFSNSRSEMNVSTLELGDSALYLCASSLSRAHNEQFFGPGTRLTVL.

In this sample, this clonotype turned up a few times. The rearrangement links TRBV7-2 to TRBJ2-7; TRBD2 matches 7 bases. The CDR3 extends over 13 amino acids. V lost 4 bases and J lost 6; bases outside the gene matches: 6. Germline values: CDR1 SGHTA, CDR2 FQGNSA. The CDR3 is CASSSTSFGEQYF. CDR3 coding DNA: TGTGCCAGCAGCTCGACTAGCTTCGGCGAGCAGTACTTC.

This clonotype was recorded once. For the CDR3, the DNA is TGTGCCAGCAGGACCGGGACAGGTGAGCAGTTCTTC. Amino acids: CASRTGTGEQFF. V gene TRBV12-3 or TRBV12-4 combines with J gene TRBJ2-1; the match to TRBD1 covers 8 bases. The CDR3 contains 12 residues. The J segment lost 9 bases and the V segment lost 6 bases, leaving 4 bases of the junction unmatched.

The chain recombines TRBV20-1 with TRBJ2-1, with 9 bases matching TRBD2. The J call could be wrong; TRBJ2-7 is a better fit for the DNA end. Germline CDR1 DFQATT, CDR2 SNEGSKA (reference sequence). This CDR3 contains 13 residues. The CDR3 region has the DNA TGCAGTGCGGATAGCGGGAGCTACAATGAGCAGTACTTC. Its translation: CSADSGSYNEQYF.

This clonotype is a singleton in its sample. The CDR3 nucleotides read TGTGCCAGCAGTTTATCCGGGACAGGACGGGTTGAAGCTTTCTTT. Translating gives CASSLSGTGRVEAFF. The V and J genes are TRBV28 and TRBJ1-1; the match to TRBD1 covers 8 bases. CDR1 MDHEN and CDR2 SYDVKM come from the germline V gene. The CDR3 totals 15 residues. J lost 7 bases, V lost 1 base, and 8 bases had no gene match.

The chain recombines TRBV5-6 with TRBJ2-5; D call uncertain. This CDR3 has 16 amino acids. Germline loops: CDR1 SGHDT, CDR2 YYEEEE. V was trimmed by 4 bases and J by 4 bases, leaving 20 bases between them. CDR3 DNA sequence: TGTGCCAGCAGCGCTGGTGAGGTTTGGTCAAGAGAGACCCAGTACTTC. Protein sequence: CASSAGEVWSRETQYF. The full variable domain, in which reference TRBV5-6 and TRBJ2-5 provide the parts outside the CDR3, is DAGVTQSPTHLIKTRGQQVTLRCSPKSGHDTVSWYQQALGQGPQFIFQYYEEEERQRGNFPDRFSGHQFPNYSSELNVNALLLGDSALYLCASSAGEVWSRETQYFGPGTRLLVL.

This sequence joins TRBV18 and TRBJ2-3, with TRBD1 matching over 9 bases. J was trimmed by 6 bases and V by 3 bases; bases with no gene match: 10. The CDR3 consists of 16 residues. Germline V lookup: CDR1 KGHSH, CDR2 LQKENI. DNA for the CDR3: TGTGCCAGCTCACCCCGGACAGGGGCAGGGAGTGATACGCAGTATTTT. As protein: CASSPRTGAGSDTQYF.

The chain recombines TRBV7-2 with TRBJ2-1; TRBD2 matches at 7 bases. Per the germline V gene, CDR1 is SGHTA and CDR2 is FQGNSA. J was trimmed by 1 base and V by 5 bases; bases with no gene match: 5. The CDR3 consists of 15 residues. CDR3 DNA: TGTGCCAGCAGCGGATGGGGGGGGTCCTACAATGAGCAGTTCTTC. This gives the protein CASSGWGGSYNEQFF. The whole variable domain, filled in from reference TRBV7-2 and TRBJ2-1, reads GAGVSQSPSNKVTEKGKDVELRCDPISGHTALYWYRQSLGQGLEFLIYFQGNSAPDKSGLPSDRFSAERTGGSVSTLTIQRTQQEDSAVYLCASSGWGGSYNEQFFGPGTRLTVL.

This chain joins TRBV27 and TRBJ2-5; D gene ambiguous. Germline-derived CDR1 and CDR2 are MNHEY and SMNVEV (reference sequence). V dropped 3 bases and J dropped 5 bases, with 13 bases sitting between them. CDR3 length: 14 amino acids. The CDR3 is CASSLSPLGETQYF. The CDR3 nucleotides are TGTGCCAGCAGTTTGTCCCCCCTCGGGGAGACCCAGTACTTC.

V and J are TRBV6-5 and TRBJ2-7; no firm D call. Germline V lookup: CDR1 MNHEY, CDR2 SVGAGI. The CDR3 has 15 amino acids. V lost 0 bases, J lost 3 bases, and 12 bases lay in between. CDR3: CASSYSGSHVYEQYF. In DNA form, the CDR3 reads TGTGCCAGCAGTTACTCGGGGTCGCACGTCTACGAGCAGTACTTC.

CDR3 coding DNA: TGTGCCACCAGCAGAGCTGGGGGGGCAACCTACAATGAGCAGTACTTC. Protein sequence: CATSRAGGATYNEQYF. V gene TRBV15 combines with J gene TRBJ2-7; possibly TRBD2 for D (7 bases). This CDR3 is 16 amino acids long. Trimming left V 1 base short and J 7 bases short, with 20 bases between. Germline CDR1 and CDR2: LNHNV and YYDKDF (reference sequence).

This clonotype was seen a few times. The chain links TRBV12-3 or TRBV12-4 to TRBJ1-2; D is ambiguous. V dropped 0 bases and J dropped 6 bases, with 17 bases sitting between them. The CDR3 spans 16 residues. For the CDR3, the DNA is TGTGCCAGCAGTTTAGCCACCATGGGCTCCACGAATGGCTACACCTTC. Translating gives CASSLATMGSTNGYTF.

In this sample, this clonotype turned up a few times. This rearrangement joins TRBV5-1 to TRBJ1-1, with unresolved D. Germline values: CDR1 SGHRS, CDR2 YFSETQ. The CDR3 consists of 16 residues. The V gene lost 0 bases and the J gene lost 0 bases, with 12 bases spanning the gap. In nucleotides, the CDR3 is TGCGCCAGCAGCTTGGTCTTGGGCGGCATGAACACTGAAGCTTTCTTT. Encoded protein: CASSLVLGGMNTEAFF.

This chain joins TRBV25-1 and TRBJ2-1; 12 bases align to TRBD2. There are 14 residues in the CDR3. The junction had 6 bases not matched to a gene; V was cut back by 7 bases and J by 8 bases. Germline CDR1 MGHDK, CDR2 SYGVNS. The CDR3 loop is CASTRTSGIYEQFF. CDR3 in DNA: TGTGCCAGCACGCGGACTAGCGGGATCTATGAGCAGTTCTTC.

This clonotype was picked up a small number of times. The chain joins TRBV14 to TRBJ1-2; tentative D call: TRBD1 (6 bases). V gave up 4 bases and J gave up 0 bases, with 15 bases separating them. The length of the CDR3 is 16 residues. Germline CDR1 and CDR2: SGHDN and FVKESK. CDR3 DNA: TGTGCCAGCAGCCCAAGGCTCGCAGGGGCTAACTATGGCTACACCTTC. Translation: CASSPRLAGANYGYTF.

The chain recombines TRBV27 with TRBJ2-5; unclear D gene. With the DNA end fitting TRBJ2-7 better, the J assignment may be wrong. The CDR3 totals 13 residues. Germline CDR1 is MNHEY and CDR2 is SMNVEV (reference sequence). The chain's CDR3 is CASSPKQTYEQYF. CDR3 in DNA: TGTGCCAGCAGTCCCAAGCAGACCTACGAGCAGTACTTC.

The chain is built from TRBV7-2 and TRBJ1-2; 7 nucleotides match TRBD1. The CDR3 is made up of 16 amino acids. Unmatched junction bases numbered 11, after V lost 4 bases and J lost 3 bases. Per germline, CDR1 SGHTA and CDR2 FQGNSA. CDR3 loop: CASSYSPGTAYYGYTF. DNA for the CDR3: TGTGCCAGCAGCTATAGTCCCGGGACAGCGTACTATGGCTACACCTTC.

This chain uses TRBV20-1 with TRBJ2-4; D is undetermined. CDR1 and CDR2 from the germline V gene are DFQATT and SNEGSKA (reference sequence). V was clipped by 5 bases and J by 4 bases, with 18 bases between them. This CDR3 is built from 15 residues. CDR3 loop: CSAVSPLGAKNIQYF. In nucleotides, the CDR3 is TGCAGTGCTGTGTCGCCCTTGGGCGCGAAAAACATTCAGTACTTC.

DNA of the CDR3: TGCGCCAGCAGCTTTGACGGATTAAGGAATGAGCAGTTCTTC. The encoded protein is CASSFDGLRNEQFF. The J gene is TRBJ2-1, the V gene TRBV5-1; no definite D call. From germline, CDR1 is SGHRS and CDR2 YFSETQ. The length of the CDR3 is 14 residues. Deletions cut 2 bases from V and 7 bases from J, with 13 bases between.

This clonotype came up a few times. The genes are TRBV10-3 and TRBJ2-7; D gene ambiguous. In germline, CDR1 is ENHRY, CDR2 SYGVKD. Trimming cost V 10 bases and J 0 bases, with 13 bases left between them. This CDR3 is built from 13 residues. CDR3 loop: CATNPMSSYEQYF. CDR3 coding DNA: TGTGCCACTAACCCTATGAGCTCCTACGAGCAGTACTTC.